A selection of T cell receptor beta chains follows, all from one sample in a study of blood T cell repertoires in COVID-19. The repertoire was sequenced with immunoSEQ multiplex PCR; TCRdb's copy has only in-frame clones and lacks some. The sample has approximately 230,000 clones, approximately 79% seen once. The specimen sequenced was peripheral blood. These receptors originate from a woman of 80 years or more with active or convalescent COVID-19. Each CDR3 is given with its conserved first and last residue. A D gene is named only where the DNA matches it firmly. Clone size appears in some rows only: once, few, many, or a class for an expanded clone.

length,D,size,J,V,DNA,CDR3
16,-,once,TRBJ2-3,TRBV5-5,TGTGCCAGCAGCTTGTATGGGACTGCAGGCACAGATACGCAGTATTTT,CASSLYGTAGTDTQYF
12,TRBD1,-,TRBJ1-5,TRBV24-1,TGTGCCACCCAGGGGGCTGGTCAGCCCCAGCATTTT,CATQGAGQPQHF
17,TRBD1,-,TRBJ1-5,TRBV3-1/TRBV3-2,TGTGCCAGCAGCCAAGTATGCAGGGGGTATAGCAATCAGCCCCAGCATTTT,CASSQVCRGYSNQPQHF
17,TRBD2,-,TRBJ2-1,TRBV9,TGTGCCAGCAGCGCTACCGGGACTAGCGGGGTCGACAATGAGCAGTTCTTC,CASSATGTSGVDNEQFF
14,-,-,TRBJ1-1,TRBV4-2,TGTGCCAGCACCACGAGGGCCCTGAACACTGAAGCTTTCTTT,CASTTRALNTEAFF
15,-,few,TRBJ2-1,TRBV24-1,TGTGCCACCAGTGATACTGGGAGGGGGAAAGATGAGCAGTTCTTC,CATSDTGRGKDEQFF
15,-,-,TRBJ2-1,TRBV5-1,TGCGCCAGCAGCTTGAACGGGGAGCCCCACAATGAGCAGTTCTTC,CASSLNGEPHNEQFF
16,TRBD1,-,TRBJ1-2,TRBV27,TGTGCCAGCAGGAGACCGGGACAGGGTCAAATGGGTGGCTACACCTTC,CASRRPGQGQMGGYTF
17,TRBD2,few,TRBJ2-3,TRBV15,TGTGCCACCAGCAGAGAGGGACTAGCGGTTAGCACAGATACGCAGTATTTT,CATSREGLAVSTDTQYF
12,-,-,TRBJ1-2,TRBV2,TGTGCCAGCAGTCCCTGGGCTCGGGGCTACACCTTC,CASSPWARGYTF
15,-,-,TRBJ2-3,TRBV5-4,TGTGCCAGCAGCTTTGGAGGGATTAGCACAGATACGCAGTATTTT,CASSFGGISTDTQYF
13,-,-,TRBJ1-5,TRBV6-1,TGTGCCAGCAGTGAGACTAGAGGTCAGCCCCAGCATTTT,CASSETRGQPQHF
14,TRBD1,-,TRBJ1-2,TRBV5-1,TGCGCCAGCTCTCCGGACAGGGCCCACTATGGCTACACCTTC,CASSPDRAHYGYTF
13,-,-,TRBJ2-1,TRBV14,TGTGCCAGCAGCGAAGAGATAAGGAGCGAGCAGTTCTTC,CASSEEIRSEQFF
13,-,-,TRBJ2-7,TRBV3-1/TRBV3-2,TGTGCCAGCAGCGTCTCAATGAGCTACGAGCAGTACTTC,CASSVSMSYEQYF
13,-,few,TRBJ1-5,TRBV27,TGTGCCAGCAGTTTACGGGAGGATCAGCCCCAGCATTTT,CASSLREDQPQHF
13,-,-,TRBJ2-2,TRBV28,TGTGCCAGCAGTTCCCACTCCCGCGGGGAGCTGTTTTTT,CASSSHSRGELFF
16,TRBD1,-,TRBJ1-2,TRBV3-1/TRBV3-2,TGTGCCAGCAGCCAAGACCGGCTTACAGGGGGCTATGGCTACACCTTC,CASSQDRLTGGYGYTF
13,-,-,TRBJ2-7,TRBV11-3,TGTGCCAGCAGCTTAGGACAGACATACGAGCAGTACTTC,CASSLGQTYEQYF
16,TRBD1,-,TRBJ2-7,TRBV5-6,TGTGCCAGCAGCTTGGCCGGGACAGCTTCCTCCTACGAGCAGTACTTC,CASSLAGTASSYEQYF
14,-,-,TRBJ1-4,TRBV5-1,TGCGCCAGCAGCTTGGCTAGCTTCAATGAAAAACTGTTTTTT,CASSLASFNEKLFF
14,-,-,TRBJ2-1,TRBV4-1,TGCGCCAGCAGGACCGGTATTCAACTAGATGAGCAGTTCTTC,CASRTGIQLDEQFF
15,TRBD1,-,TRBJ1-2,TRBV3-1/TRBV3-2,TGTGCCAGCAGCCGAAGTACTACAGGGGACTATGGCTACACCTTC,CASSRSTTGDYGYTF
13,-,-,TRBJ1-1,TRBV15,TGTGCCACCAGCAGAGATTATGTCCCAGGAGCTTTCTTT,CATSRDYVPGAFF
12,-,-,TRBJ1-6,TRBV3-1/TRBV3-2,TGTGCCAGCAGCCCAGGGGAATCACCCCTCCACTTT,CASSPGESPLHF
11,-,few,TRBJ2-1,TRBV2,TGTGCCAGCAGTGAAGCCATCGAGCAGTTCTTC,CASSEAIEQFF
16,TRBD2,-,TRBJ2-1,TRBV3-1/TRBV3-2,TGTGCCAGCAGCCAAGTAAGACTAGCGGGAAACAATGAGCAGTTCTTC,CASSQVRLAGNNEQFF
14,-,-,TRBJ1-2,TRBV19,TGTGCCAGTAGTAGTAGCGGATTTAACTATGGCTACACCTTC,CASSSSGFNYGYTF
12,-,-,TRBJ2-1,TRBV12-3/TRBV12-4,TGTGCCAGCAGTTCCTCAGGGTTTTATGAGTTCTTC,CASSSSGFYEFF
13,TRBD2,-,TRBJ2-5,TRBV6-5,TGTGCCTCCCGGGCCATGGGAGGGGAGACCCAGTACTTC,CASRAMGGETQYF
16,TRBD1,-,TRBJ1-3,TRBV9,TGTGCCAGCAGCAACCGGGACAGGGGGACTGGAAACACCATATATTTT,CASSNRDRGTGNTIYF
17,-,once,TRBJ1-6,TRBV18,TGTGCCAGCTCACCACTAGAGGCAGGGGCCTTGCGTTCACCCCTCCACTTT,CASSPLEAGALRSPLHF
16,TRBD1,-,TRBJ1-1,TRBV25-1,TGTGCCAGCAGTGAATTAGGGACAGGGCTGGGAACTGAAGCTTTCTTT,CASSELGTGLGTEAFF
14,TRBD1,-,TRBJ1-1,TRBV6-5,TGTGCCAGCACCTTGGGACAGGGGGACACTGAAGCTTTCTTT,CASTLGQGDTEAFF
15,TRBD2,-,TRBJ2-7,TRBV10-2,TGCGCCAGCAGAACTAGCGGAAGTAGTCTGTACGAGCAGTACTTC,CASRTSGSSLYEQYF
15,TRBD2,-,TRBJ2-7,TRBV28,TGTGCCAGCAGTGAACTAGCGGGGGCCCACGGCGAGCAGTACTTC,CASSELAGAHGEQYF
16,TRBD2,-,TRBJ2-3,TRBV7-2,TGTGCCAGCAGCTACAGACTAGCGGGTAGGAGAGATACGCAGTATTTT,CASSYRLAGRRDTQYF
14,TRBD1,-,TRBJ1-4,TRBV3-1/TRBV3-2,TGTGCCAGCAGCCGTCAGAGGGGGCGCGAAAAACTGTTTTTT,CASSRQRGREKLFF
16,-,few,TRBJ1-2,TRBV18,TGTGCCAGCTCACAGTCGGGTGGCCGAGCTAACTATGGCTACACCTTC,CASSQSGGRANYGYTF
13,-,-,TRBJ2-2,TRBV15,TGTGCCACGTACAGGGCAGGCACCGGGGAGCTGTTTTTT,CATYRAGTGELFF
16,-,-,TRBJ1-1,TRBV7-2,TGTGCCAGCAGCCCCCCCCCTGGACGGGGGAACACTGAAGCTTTCTTT,CASSPPPGRGNTEAFF
17,TRBD2,-,TRBJ2-1,TRBV11-2,TGTGCCAGCAGCTTTCTCCGGGGGGTAGCGGGACGCAATGAGCAGTTCTTC,CASSFLRGVAGRNEQFF
17,-,-,TRBJ1-6,TRBV6-6,TGTGCCAGCAGACGATCTTACAGGGTGGATTCCTACTCACCCCTCCACTTT,CASRRSYRVDSYSPLHF
14,-,-,TRBJ1-5,TRBV2,TGTGCCAGCAAGATGGCAGGGGGCAATCAGCCCCAGCATTTT,CASKMAGGNQPQHF
14,-,-,TRBJ2-3,TRBV5-1,TGCGCCAGCAGTCTGGCGGAATTGACAGATACGCAGTATTTT,CASSLAELTDTQYF
13,-,once,TRBJ1-1,TRBV29-1,TGCAGCGTTGTAACAGGGACGAACACTGAAGCTTTCTTT,CSVVTGTNTEAFF
15,TRBD1,-,TRBJ2-7,TRBV19,TGTGCCAGTAGTATGATCTTCCAGGGGGCATACGAGCAGTACTTC,CASSMIFQGAYEQYF
17,-,-,TRBJ2-1,TRBV29-1,TGCAGCGTTGAAGGACTACGGGCTTCACCGAACTACAATGAGCAGTTCTTC,CSVEGLRASPNYNEQFF
13,-,-,TRBJ1-3,TRBV5-8,TGTGCCAGCAGCGTGGGACTCCGAAACACCATATATTTT,CASSVGLRNTIYF
13,-,-,TRBJ2-2,TRBV6-5,TGTGCCAGCAGTTATTCCTTTTCCGGGGAGCTGTTTTTT,CASSYSFSGELFF
14,TRBD1,few,TRBJ1-5,TRBV9,TGTGCCAGCTCCCGGGACAGTGGCAATCAGCCCCAGCATTTT,CASSRDSGNQPQHF
15,-,-,TRBJ1-5,TRBV28,TGTGCCAGCAGTTTCGGGAGCCGGGGGAATCAGCCCCAGCATTTT,CASSFGSRGNQPQHF
15,TRBD2,few,TRBJ2-1,TRBV19,TGTGCCAGCCGGATACCGGGAGGGCCAATAAATGAGCAGTTCTTC,CASRIPGGPINEQFF
13,-,-,TRBJ2-7,TRBV5-1,TGCGCCAGCAGCTGGGCAGGGCCCTACGAGCAGTACTTC,CASSWAGPYEQYF
15,-,-,TRBJ1-2,TRBV7-6,TGTGCCAGCAGCTTAGCGAGACAGAGGACCTATGGCTACACCTTC,CASSLARQRTYGYTF
13,-,-,TRBJ1-5,TRBV19,TGTGCCAGTAACGACAAAGTCTATCAGCCCCAGCATTTT,CASNDKVYQPQHF
15,-,-,TRBJ1-2,TRBV18,TGTGCCAGCTCACCCGGAGGACAGCTAAACTATGGCTACACCTTC,CASSPGGQLNYGYTF
15,TRBD1,-,TRBJ1-2,TRBV6-9,TGTGCCAGACAAGACAGGGGGGAGCATAACTATGGCTACACCTTC,CARQDRGEHNYGYTF
14,-,once,TRBJ2-5,TRBV5-1,TGCGCCAGCAGCTTGGGCGGGGTCCAAGAGACCCAGTACTTC,CASSLGGVQETQYF